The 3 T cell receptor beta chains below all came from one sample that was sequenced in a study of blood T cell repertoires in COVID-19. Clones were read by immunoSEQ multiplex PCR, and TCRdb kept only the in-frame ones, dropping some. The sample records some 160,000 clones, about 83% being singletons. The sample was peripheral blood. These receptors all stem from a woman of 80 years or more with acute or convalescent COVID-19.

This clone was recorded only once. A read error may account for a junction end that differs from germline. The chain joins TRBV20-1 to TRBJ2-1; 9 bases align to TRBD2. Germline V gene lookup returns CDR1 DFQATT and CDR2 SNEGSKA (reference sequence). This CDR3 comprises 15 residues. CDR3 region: CSASLAGVGYHEQFF. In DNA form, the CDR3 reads TGCAGTGCTAGTTTAGCGGGAGTTGGCTACCATGAGCAGTTCTTC.

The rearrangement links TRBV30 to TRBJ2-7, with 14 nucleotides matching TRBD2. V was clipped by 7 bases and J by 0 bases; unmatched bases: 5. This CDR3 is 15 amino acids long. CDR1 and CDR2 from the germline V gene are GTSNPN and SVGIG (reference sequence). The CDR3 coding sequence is TGTGCCTTCTCCGGGACTAGCGGGAGCTCCTACGAGCAGTACTTC. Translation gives CAFSGTSGSSYEQYF.

Here the CDR3 DNA reads TGTGCCAGCCCGCTTCCCCGACAGGGTGGAAGCGGGTTCTCCTACGAGCAGTACTTC. It encodes CASPLPRQGGSGFSYEQYF. The chain uses TRBV6-4 and TRBJ2-7, with TRBD1 as a possible D gene (7 bases). The CDR3 spans 19 residues. The V gene lost 8 bases and the J gene lost 0 bases, with 29 bases spanning the gap. Germline V gene lookup returns CDR1 MRHNA and CDR2 SNTAGT.